These 29 T cell receptor beta chains originate from one sample sequenced in a study of blood T cell repertoires in COVID-19. Measured with immunoSEQ multiplex PCR; TCRdb has only the in-frame clones, and not every one. The sample lists around 26,000 clones; 87% were seen once. The sequencing sample was made of peripheral blood. The receptor set was obtained from a human donor in a cohort sampled during active COVID-19.

This chain uses TRBV18 with TRBJ2-5; 10 bases align to TRBD1. Unmatched junction bases numbered 4, after V lost 4 bases and J lost 5 bases. Germline-derived CDR1 and CDR2 are KGHSH and LQKENI. This CDR3 has 14 amino acids. This CDR3 reads CASSLGTGEETQYF. The CDR3 nucleotides read TGTGCCAGCTCACTAGGGACAGGGGAGGAGACCCAGTACTTC.

The J gene is TRBJ2-1, the V gene TRBV27; 14 nucleotides match TRBD2. The germline CDR1 and CDR2 sequences are MNHEY and SMNVEV (reference sequence). V trimming: 6 bases; J trimming: 6 bases; junction bases outside the gene matches: 16. The CDR3 contains 19 residues. CDR3 sequence reads: CASSQKSPGLAGGLNEQFF. DNA of the CDR3: TGTGCCAGCAGCCAAAAGTCCCCCGGACTAGCGGGGGGTCTCAATGAGCAGTTCTTC.

V and J are TRBV5-1 and TRBJ2-2; D perhaps matches TRBD2 (6 bases). V was trimmed by 0 bases and J by 3 bases, leaving 9 bases between them. CDR1 and CDR2 from the germline V gene are SGHRS and YFSETQ. The CDR3 totals 15 residues. The CDR3 reads CASSLGTTYTGELFF. CDR3 nucleotide sequence: TGCGCCAGCAGCTTGGGGACTACCTACACCGGGGAGCTGTTTTTT.

The chain is built from TRBV28 and TRBJ2-7, with D perhaps TRBD2 (6 bases). Germline V lookup: CDR1 MDHEN, CDR2 SYDVKM. The length of the CDR3 is 16 residues. V was clipped by 7 bases and J by 2 bases, with 21 bases between them. This CDR3 reads CASTLLGSSATYEQYF. CDR3 DNA: TGTGCCAGCACCCTCCTGGGTTCTAGCGCTACCTACGAGCAGTACTTC.

This clone was observed a few times. The V call is TRBV7-9, the J call TRBJ2-6, with TRBD2 matching over 7 bases. With 3 bases clipped from V and 0 bases from J, the junction kept 11 bases outside the gene matches. In germline, CDR1 is SEHNR, CDR2 FQNEAQ (reference sequence). This CDR3 is built from 19 residues. The CDR3 coding sequence is TGTGCCAGCAGCTTGGGTGGGGGACTACCAGACTCTGGGGCCAACGTCCTGACTTTC. Its protein is CASSLGGGLPDSGANVLTF.

V and J are TRBV28 and TRBJ1-1; tentatively, D is TRBD1 (6 bases). V was trimmed by 3 bases and J by 5 bases, leaving 13 bases between them. From germline, CDR1 is MDHEN and CDR2 SYDVKM. The CDR3 runs 14 residues. For the CDR3, the DNA is TGTGCCAGCAGTTTTGCTAGGGGGTATACTGAAGCTTTCTTT. The encoded protein is CASSFARGYTEAFF. The full variable domain, in which reference TRBV28 and TRBJ1-1 provide the parts outside the CDR3, is DVKVTQSSRYLVKRTGEKVFLECVQDMDHENMFWYRQDPGLGLRLIYFSYDVKMKEKGDIPEGYSVSREKKERFSLILESASTNQTSMYLCASSFARGYTEAFFGQGTRLTVV.

This sequence joins TRBV5-6 and TRBJ1-1; 7 bases map to TRBD1. CDR1 is SGHDT, CDR2 YYEEEE, per germline. V shed 6 bases and J 4 bases; nucleotides not matched to a gene: 9. This CDR3 spans 14 amino acids. This CDR3 reads CASNFDRVSTEAFF. DNA for the CDR3: TGTGCCAGCAATTTTGACAGGGTGAGCACTGAAGCTTTCTTT.

The chain employs TRBV11-3 and TRBJ1-1; no reliable D call. The CDR3 covers 15 residues. V lost 2 bases and J lost 7, with 17 bases in between. The germline gives CDR1 SGHNT, CDR2 YENEEA. This chain's CDR3 is CASSLSPGGVNEAFF. The DNA of the CDR3 is TGTGCCAGCAGCTTATCCCCCGGTGGAGTCAATGAAGCTTTCTTT.

The DNA for the CDR3 is TGTGCCAGCAGCTTTATCGGGGAGCTGTTTTTT. Translating gives CASSFIGELFF. The V gene is TRBV7-2, the J gene TRBJ2-2, with D unclear. V was cut by 3 bases and J by 7 bases, with 3 bases left in between. The length of the CDR3 is 11 residues. Germline loops: CDR1 SGHTA, CDR2 FQGNSA.

There are a few counts of this clone. The rearrangement joins TRBV4-2 to TRBJ1-2; 11 bases map to TRBD1. Trimming took 1 base from V and 8 from J; bases not matched to a gene: 6. This CDR3 contains 15 residues. The V gene's germline CDR1 is LGHNA and CDR2 YNFKEQ. The CDR3 region has the DNA TGTGCCAGCAGCCAAGTGACTGGACAGGGGGCCGGCTACACCTTC. Protein product: CASSQVTGQGAGYTF.

This chain joins TRBV9 and TRBJ2-7; possibly TRBD2 for D (5 bases). CDR1 is SGDLS and CDR2 is YYNGEE in the germline V gene. Trimming shortened V by 4 bases and J by 0 bases, and 14 bases separated the two germline ends. The CDR3 is 15 residues long. The CDR3 sequence is CASSPRTVSSYEQYF. The DNA of the CDR3 is TGTGCCAGCAGCCCACGGACTGTGAGCTCCTACGAGCAGTACTTC.

J is TRBJ2-2 and V is TRBV28, with D uncertain. The CDR3 has 15 amino acids. Germline lookup yields CDR1 MDHEN and CDR2 SYDVKM. V lost 3 bases and J 4 bases, leaving 12 bases between the germline ends. CDR3 sequence reads: CASSFRSSTTGELFF. Written as DNA, the CDR3 is TGTGCCAGCAGTTTCCGCTCTAGTACCACCGGGGAGCTGTTTTTT. The full variable domain, its missing parts supplied by reference TRBV28 and TRBJ2-2, is DVKVTQSSRYLVKRTGEKVFLECVQDMDHENMFWYRQDPGLGLRLIYFSYDVKMKEKGDIPEGYSVSREKKERFSLILESASTNQTSMYLCASSFRSSTTGELFFGEGSRLTVL.

Notes on this clone: An end of the junction differs from the germline gene, which may be a read error. The V gene is TRBV19, the J gene TRBJ2-4; 8 bases fit TRBD2. This CDR3 has 15 residues. Germline V lookup: CDR1 LNHDA, CDR2 SQIVND (reference sequence). Here the CDR3 DNA reads TGTGCCAGTAGTATGGGCCCAGGCGGGAGGCCCCTATTGGACTTC. Amino acids: CASSMGPGGRPLLDF.

CDR3 nucleotides: TGTGCCAGCAGTCCCGGGACAGGGAAGGGAGGGCGGCAGCCCCAGCATTTT. Its translation is CASSPGTGKGGRQPQHF. The chain employs TRBV28 and TRBJ1-5; TRBD1 aligns across 9 bases. V shed 5 bases, J shed 7 bases, and the junction held 15 bases outside the gene matches. Germline loops: CDR1 MDHEN, CDR2 SYDVKM. This CDR3 contains 17 residues.

The rearrangement joins TRBV5-1 to TRBJ1-1; maybe TRBD1 (5 bases). V lost 4 bases, J lost 6 bases, and 22 bases lay in between. This CDR3 contains 16 residues. CDR1 is SGHRS and CDR2 is YFSETQ in the germline V gene. The CDR3 protein is CASSPATQGVSAEAFF. CDR3 bases: TGCGCCAGCAGCCCGGCCACTCAGGGTGTGAGCGCTGAAGCTTTCTTT. The full variable domain, completed using reference TRBV5-1 and TRBJ1-1, is KAGVTQTPRYLIKTRGQQVTLSCSPISGHRSVSWYQQTPGQGLQFLFEYFSETQRNKGNFPGRFSGRQFSNSRSEMNVSTLELGDSALYLCASSPATQGVSAEAFFGQGTRLTVV.

V usage is TRBV2 and J usage is TRBJ2-5, with 8 bases identical to TRBD2. Germline V lookup: CDR1 SNHLY, CDR2 FYNNEI. CDR3 length equals 15 residues. V gave up 11 bases and J gave up 5 bases; unmatched junction bases: 16. CDR3 sequence reads: CAVTGGEGPWETQYF. CDR3 nucleotides: TGTGCCGTAACGGGGGGGGAGGGCCCTTGGGAGACCCAGTACTTC.

V gene TRBV10-1 combines with J gene TRBJ2-3; 11 bases line up with TRBD2. Looked up from germline, CDR1 is WNHNN and CDR2 is SYGVQD (reference sequence). The CDR3 runs to 17 residues. The junction had 5 bases not matched to a gene; V was cut back by 3 bases and J by 0 bases. CDR3: CASSERRLAGSTDTQYF. The DNA for the CDR3 is TGCGCCAGCAGTGAAAGAAGACTAGCGGGAAGCACAGATACGCAGTATTTT.

V gene TRBV4-2 combines with J gene TRBJ2-3; D may be TRBD2 (6 bases). The CDR3 length is 16 residues. The germline V gene encodes CDR1 LGHNA and CDR2 YNFKEQ. V lost 0 bases and J 7 bases, leaving 17 bases between the germline ends. CDR3 region: CASSQDSGGSGYTQYF. Written as DNA, the CDR3 is TGTGCCAGCAGCCAAGATTCTGGAGGGAGTGGGTATACGCAGTATTTT.

The chain combines TRBV20-1 with TRBJ2-7; 11 bases are shared with TRBD2. Germline CDR1 is DFQATT and CDR2 is SNEGSKA (reference sequence). V was clipped by 3 bases and J by 4 bases; unmatched bases: 5. CDR3 length equals 14 residues. The CDR3 loop is CSASRPSGGYEQYF. In DNA, the CDR3 is TGCAGTGCTAGTCGGCCTAGCGGGGGGTACGAGCAGTACTTC.

The chain carries TRBV24-1 and TRBJ2-1, with TRBD2 matching 9 bases. Germline loops: CDR1 KGHDR, CDR2 SFDVKD. V lost 9 bases, J lost 7 bases, and 15 bases stayed unmatched. The CDR3 contains 16 residues. CDR3 residues: CATASVGSGRRNEQFF. CDR3 sequence (DNA): TGTGCCACCGCAAGTGTTGGCAGCGGGAGGCGGAATGAGCAGTTCTTC.

The V gene is TRBV6-5, the J gene TRBJ1-1; D possibly corresponds to TRBD1 (6 bases). The CDR3 is made up of 15 amino acids. The V end lost 6 bases, the J end lost 9 bases, and 23 bases lay between the germline ends. CDR1 and CDR2 from the germline V gene are MNHEY and SVGAGI. CDR3 protein: CASRRYREDSGKAFF. The CDR3 region has the DNA TGTGCCAGCAGGCGGTACAGGGAAGATTCAGGCAAAGCTTTCTTT.

The V call is TRBV29-1, the J call TRBJ1-4; 7 positions agree with TRBD1. Germline-derived CDR1 and CDR2 are SQVTM and ANQGSEA. V lost 4 bases, J lost 0 bases, and 5 bases stayed unmatched. CDR3 length: 15 amino acids. CDR3: CSVGDSSTTNEKLFF. CDR3 in DNA: TGCAGCGTTGGGGACAGTTCCACAACTAATGAAAAACTGTTTTTT.

The chain uses TRBV4-1 and TRBJ1-6, with D maybe TRBD1 (5 bases). Germline CDR1 and CDR2: MGHRA and YSYEKL. There are 18 residues in the CDR3. Trimming took 0 bases from V and 0 from J, leaving 12 bases between them. The CDR3 reads CASSQDSPGLSYNSPLHF. DNA for the CDR3: TGCGCCAGCAGCCAAGACAGCCCAGGGCTCTCCTATAATTCACCCCTCCACTTT.

V is TRBV7-9 and J is TRBJ2-2, with 8 bases identical to TRBD2. The J segment lost 6 bases and the V segment lost 4 bases, leaving 13 bases of the junction unmatched. This CDR3 comprises 17 residues. CDR1 and CDR2 (germline): SEHNR, FQNEAQ (reference sequence). The CDR3 protein is CASSYRGLVSLPGELFF. The CDR3, as DNA: TGTGCCAGCAGCTACCGGGGACTAGTTTCGCTTCCCGGGGAGCTGTTTTTT.

The genes are TRBV7-9 and TRBJ1-1; D gene unclear. V was pared by 7 bases and J by 4 bases, with 13 bases between. The CDR3 totals 13 residues. Per germline, CDR1 SEHNR and CDR2 FQNEAQ (reference sequence). The CDR3 sequence: CASTGLGGTEAFF. CDR3 DNA sequence: TGTGCCAGCACCGGACTGGGTGGCACTGAAGCTTTCTTT.

In nucleotides, the CDR3 is TGCGCCAGCAGCTTGGCGGCTAGCGGGAGATCGACAGATACGCAGTATTTT. It codes for CASSLAASGRSTDTQYF. The chain combines TRBV5-1 with TRBJ2-3; 10 bases fit TRBD2. Germline V gene sequence: CDR1 SGHRS, CDR2 YFSETQ. The CDR3 totals 17 residues. V lost 0 bases to trimming and J lost 3 bases; unmatched junction nucleotides: 7.

This clone has only a few counts. The genes are TRBV9 and TRBJ1-5; tentatively, D is TRBD1 (5 bases). Per germline, CDR1 SGDLS and CDR2 YYNGEE. The CDR3 runs 15 residues. Trimming removed 1 base at V and 2 bases at J, with 10 bases between. DNA of the CDR3: TGTGCCAGCAGCGTATCTGGGGCCGGCAATCAGCCCCAGCATTTT. Its translation: CASSVSGAGNQPQHF.

Turning to this clone: A single base separates this from a much larger clone, so it may be a read error. The chain uses TRBV27 and TRBJ2-2; D not certain. Germline CDR1 and CDR2: MNHEY and SMNVEV (reference sequence). Trimming shortened V by 8 bases and J by 6 bases, and 19 bases separated the two germline ends. The CDR3 sequence is 15 residues long. For the CDR3, the DNA is TGTGCCAGCGGAAAGGCACAGATTGCAGCCGGGGAGCTGTTTTTT. Protein: CASGKAQIAAGELFF.

The chain employs TRBV20-1 and TRBJ2-3, with TRBD2 matching over 8 bases. J gave up 5 bases and V 3 bases, and 10 bases lay outside the gene matches. Germline values: CDR1 DFQATT, CDR2 SNEGSKA (reference sequence). This CDR3 is built from 15 residues. The CDR3 nucleotides are TGCAGTGCTAGTGACCGGGAGGGCCAAGTAGATACGCAGTATTTT. Amino acids: CSASDREGQVDTQYF.